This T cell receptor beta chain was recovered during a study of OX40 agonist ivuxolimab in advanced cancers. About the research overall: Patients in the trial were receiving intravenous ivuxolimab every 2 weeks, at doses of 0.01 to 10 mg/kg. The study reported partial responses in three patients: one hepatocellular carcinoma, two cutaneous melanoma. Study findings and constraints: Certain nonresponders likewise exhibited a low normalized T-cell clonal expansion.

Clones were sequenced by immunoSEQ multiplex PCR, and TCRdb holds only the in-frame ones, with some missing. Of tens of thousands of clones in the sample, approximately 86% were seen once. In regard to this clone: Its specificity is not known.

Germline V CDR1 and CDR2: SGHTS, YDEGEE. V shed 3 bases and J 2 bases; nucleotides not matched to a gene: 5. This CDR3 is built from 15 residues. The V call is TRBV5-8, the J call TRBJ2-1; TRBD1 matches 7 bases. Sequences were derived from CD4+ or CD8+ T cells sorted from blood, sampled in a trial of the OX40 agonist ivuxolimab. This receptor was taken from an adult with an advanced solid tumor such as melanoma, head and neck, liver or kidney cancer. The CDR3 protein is CASSSDRVPYNEQFF. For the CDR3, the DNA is TGTGCCAGCAGCTCCGACAGGGTGCCCTACAATGAGCAGTTCTTC.